The 26 T cell receptor beta chains in this list originate from one sample, sequenced in a study of cytomegalovirus exposure and HLA in healthy donors. The method was immunoSEQ multiplex PCR; TCRdb's version includes in-frame clones alone and lacks a portion of them. The sample lists under 130,000 clones, 86% seen once, with 4% in the top ten. Specimen: PBMCs. The receptor set was obtained from a woman between 18 and 29 years old in good health and CMV-seropositive.

The chain uses TRBV11-3 and TRBJ2-5; 7 bases are shared with TRBD2. The V and J ends lost 5 bases and 4 bases, in that order; junction bases with no gene match: 4. The CDR3 spans 13 residues. CDR1 is SGHNT, CDR2 YENEEA, per germline. CDR3: CASSRVAGETQYF. The CDR3 coding sequence is TGTGCCAGCAGCCGGGTAGCGGGAGAGACCCAGTACTTC. Together with reference TRBV11-3 and TRBJ2-5, the CDR3 gives the full variable domain: EAGVVQSPRYKIIEKKQPVAFWCNPISGHNTLYWYLQNLGQGPELLIRYENEEAVDDSQLPKDRFSAERLKGVDSTLKIQPAELGDSAVYLCASSRVAGETQYFGPGTRLLVL.

This chain links TRBV7-9 with TRBJ2-7; 7 bases are shared with TRBD1. CDR1 SEHNR and CDR2 FQNEAQ come from the germline V gene (reference sequence). V shed 5 bases and J 5 bases; nucleotides not matched to a gene: 12. The CDR3 is made up of 15 amino acids. Here the CDR3 DNA reads TGTGCCAGCAGCCCCTCCTTTGACAGGGTCGACGAGCAGTACTTC. Residues: CASSPSFDRVDEQYF.

V is TRBV9 and J is TRBJ2-3; tentative D call: TRBD2 (7 bases). The CDR3 has 16 amino acids. Germline assignment: CDR1 SGDLS and CDR2 YYNGEE. The germline V and J ends were trimmed by 0 bases and 0 bases, with 11 bases remaining between them. CDR3 bases: TGTGCCAGCAGCGTAGTGGGGGGGCCGAGCACAGATACGCAGTATTTT. Protein: CASSVVGGPSTDTQYF.

This chain joins TRBV7-8 and TRBJ2-2; D is perhaps TRBD1 (5 bases). The CDR3 loop spans 15 amino acids. Trimming took 4 bases from V and 5 from J, leaving 14 bases between them. Germline lookup yields CDR1 SGHVS and CDR2 FQNEAQ. The CDR3 DNA reads TGTGCCAGCAGCTCAGCACCAAGGGGAACCGGGGAGCTGTTTTTT. Its translation: CASSSAPRGTGELFF.

CDR3 sequence (DNA): TGTGCCAGCAGCTTCCCAGGGAGGGACCGTATAAGCACCGGGGAGCTGTTTTTT. Translation gives CASSFPGRDRISTGELFF. The rearrangement links TRBV7-9 to TRBJ2-2, with TRBD2 matching over 7 bases. The CDR3 totals 18 residues. Germline CDR1 reads SEHNR; CDR2 reads FQNEAQ (reference sequence). The junction had 14 bases not matched to a gene; V was cut back by 3 bases and J by 4 bases.

Here the CDR3 reads CASSFGRTTYGYTF. The CDR3 region has the DNA TGTGCCAGCAGCTTCGGTCGGACAACCTATGGCTACACCTTC. V is TRBV5-5 and J is TRBJ1-2, with D possibly TRBD1 on 5 matching bases. With 2 bases removed from V and 4 bases from J, the gap between germline ends came to 12 bases. Germline CDR1 and CDR2: SGHKS and YYEKEE (reference sequence). There are 14 residues in the CDR3.

The J gene is TRBJ2-1, the V gene TRBV30; tentative D call: TRBD2 (6 bases). The CDR3 has 13 amino acids. CDR1 and CDR2 (germline): GTSNPN, SVGIG (reference sequence). The V gene lost 4 bases and the J gene lost 7 bases, with 14 bases spanning the gap. The CDR3 region is CAWTGRGWNEQFF. CDR3 coding DNA: TGTGCCTGGACCGGTCGGGGGTGGAATGAGCAGTTCTTC.

The chain joins TRBV9 to TRBJ2-3; 12 nucleotides line up with TRBD2. Unmatched junction bases numbered 3, after V lost 0 bases and J lost 4 bases. CDR1 is SGDLS, CDR2 YYNGEE, per germline. The CDR3 contains 16 residues. The CDR3 loop is CASSVGTSGTADTQYF. DNA of the CDR3: TGTGCCAGCAGCGTAGGGACTAGCGGGACGGCAGATACGCAGTATTTT.

J is TRBJ2-7 and V is TRBV5-1; 10 bases fit TRBD1. Germline V gene lookup returns CDR1 SGHRS and CDR2 YFSETQ. V lost 4 bases and J lost 5; bases outside the gene matches: 6. CDR3 length equals 14 residues. The CDR3 here is CASSEGQGIHEQYF. The CDR3 DNA reads as TGCGCCAGCAGCGAGGGACAGGGGATCCACGAGCAGTACTTC. Complete variable domain (other parts from reference TRBV5-1 and TRBJ2-7): KAGVTQTPRYLIKTRGQQVTLSCSPISGHRSVSWYQQTPGQGLQFLFEYFSETQRNKGNFPGRFSGRQFSNSRSEMNVSTLELGDSALYLCASSEGQGIHEQYFGPGTRLTVT.

This clone has only one observation. V gene TRBV9 combines with J gene TRBJ1-6; possible D gene TRBD1, 5 bases. This CDR3 spans 15 amino acids. Deletions cut 0 bases from V and 10 bases from J, with 14 bases between. Germline-derived CDR1 and CDR2 are SGDLS and YYNGEE. CDR3: CASSVGATGGSPLHF. The CDR3 DNA reads as TGTGCCAGCAGCGTAGGGGCCACTGGGGGGTCACCCCTCCACTTT.

In this sample, this clone turned up a few times. V is TRBV27 and J is TRBJ1-1, with 9 bases fitting TRBD1. The V gene end was trimmed by 1 base and the J gene end by 7 bases; junction bases not matched to a gene: 16. The CDR3 length is 18 residues. Germline CDR1 MNHEY, CDR2 SMNVEV (reference sequence). The CDR3 DNA follows: TGTGCCAGCAGTTTATTTCGTACGGGACAGGGAAAGGAAGGTGAAGCTTTCTTT. It encodes CASSLFRTGQGKEGEAFF.

The J gene is TRBJ2-7, the V gene TRBV27; tentatively, D is TRBD1 (6 bases). Germline lookup yields CDR1 MNHEY and CDR2 SMNVEV (reference sequence). Trimming pared 3 bases from V and 0 bases from J, leaving 12 bases between. The CDR3 runs 15 residues. The CDR3 DNA is TGTGCCAGCAGTTTTTCAGGGGTGAGCTCCTACGAGCAGTACTTC. This gives the protein CASSFSGVSSYEQYF.

This clone was seen just once. This chain links TRBV9 with TRBJ2-7; D gene ambiguous. The germline V gene encodes CDR1 SGDLS and CDR2 YYNGEE. V lost 4 bases to trimming and J lost 7 bases, with 12 bases between them. The CDR3 is 12 residues long. The chain's CDR3 is CASSPYGFEQYF. DNA of the CDR3: TGTGCCAGCAGCCCCTACGGGTTTGAGCAGTACTTC.

The CDR3 DNA reads as TGTGCCAGTAGTGTGGGACAGGGGGGGACTGAAGCTTTCTTT. Its translation is CASSVGQGGTEAFF. The V gene is TRBV19, the J gene TRBJ1-1; 11 positions match TRBD1. CDR1 is LNHDA, CDR2 SQIVND, per germline (reference sequence). V was pared by 5 bases and J by 5 bases, with 4 bases of the junction left unmatched. The CDR3 is 14 residues long.

This chain connects TRBV9 to TRBJ1-3; 8 bases line up with TRBD1. CDR1 is SGDLS and CDR2 is YYNGEE in the germline V gene. This CDR3 comprises 15 residues. V dropped 4 bases and J dropped 1; count of bases not matched to a gene: 4. The CDR3 nucleotides read TGTGCCAGCAGCATACAGGGGGGATCTGGAAACACCATATATTTT. Protein: CASSIQGGSGNTIYF.

This chain links TRBV28 with TRBJ1-5; D uncertain. In germline, CDR1 is MDHEN, CDR2 SYDVKM. The V and J ends lost 6 bases and 1 base respectively, with 16 bases between them. This CDR3 has 16 residues. The CDR3 DNA sequence: TGTGCCAGCAGCACGAGGACTCTTTGGAGCAATCAGCCCCAGCATTTT. Its translation is CASSTRTLWSNQPQHF.

V is TRBV5-6 and J is TRBJ1-2; 8 nucleotides align to TRBD1. Germline loops: CDR1 SGHDT, CDR2 YYEEEE. The CDR3 totals 14 residues. After removal of 3 bases from V and 5 bases from J, the junction contained 6 bases not matched to a gene. The CDR3 loop is CASSWTGQDYGYTF. The CDR3 coding sequence is TGTGCCAGCAGCTGGACGGGACAGGATTATGGCTACACCTTC.

The chain uses TRBV6-6 and TRBJ2-7; the D gene is possibly TRBD1 (5 bases). V was clipped by 5 bases and J by 6 bases, with 14 bases between them. This CDR3 region has 13 residues. The germline V gene has CDR1 MNHNY and CDR2 SVGAGI (reference sequence). The CDR3 DNA reads TGTGCCAGCAGTCCGTCCTGGGGCGGCGAGCAGTACTTC. Amino acids: CASSPSWGGEQYF.

The V and J genes are TRBV9 and TRBJ1-2, with D hard to call. Germline CDR1 is SGDLS and CDR2 is YYNGEE. The V end lost 4 bases, the J end lost 8 bases, and 12 bases lay between the germline ends. The CDR3 is 12 residues long. The CDR3, as DNA: TGTGCCAGCAGCTCAACAGCAGGCGGCTACACCTTC. It specifies CASSSTAGGYTF. Combining the CDR3 with reference TRBV9 and TRBJ1-2 gives the whole variable domain DSGVTQTPKHLITATGQRVTLRCSPRSGDLSVYWYQQSLDQGLQFLIQYYNGEERAKGNILERFSAQQFPDLHSELNLSSLELGDSALYFCASSSTAGGYTFGSGTRLTVV.

This clone has more than one count but fewer than ten. The chain joins TRBV4-1 to TRBJ2-7; no clear D gene. This CDR3 has 12 residues. Trimming pared 6 bases from V and 0 bases from J, leaving 6 bases between. Germline V lookup: CDR1 MGHRA, CDR2 YSYEKL. Here the CDR3 reads CASRTSSYEQYF. CDR3 bases: TGCGCCAGCAGGACAAGCTCCTACGAGCAGTACTTC.

The CDR3 region is CASSRQTGPNEKLFF. The CDR3 region has the DNA TGTGCCAGCAGCCGGCAGACAGGACCTAATGAAAAACTGTTTTTT. The genes are TRBV5-8 and TRBJ1-4, with TRBD1 as a possible D gene (6 bases). CDR1 and CDR2 (germline): SGHTS, YDEGEE. CDR3 size: 15 residues. Trimming stripped 4 bases from V and 3 bases from J, with 13 bases between.

The chain carries TRBV9 and TRBJ1-3; 7 bases map to TRBD1. J lost 3 bases, V lost 3 bases, and 3 bases had no gene match. Germline V lookup: CDR1 SGDLS, CDR2 YYNGEE. CDR3 length equals 14 residues. The CDR3 spells CASSGQGHGNTIYF. In DNA form, the CDR3 reads TGTGCCAGCAGCGGACAGGGTCATGGAAACACCATATATTTT.

About this clone itself: Additional DNA sequences in this sample encode the identical CDR3. J is TRBJ2-5 and V is TRBV5-1, with TRBD2 matching over 11 bases. The germline V gene has CDR1 SGHRS and CDR2 YFSETQ. Trimming at V came to 4 bases and at J to 5 bases, leaving 7 bases not matched to a gene. CDR3 size: 15 residues. DNA for the CDR3: TGCGCCAGCAGCCTTAGCGGGGGGGCCCGGGAGACCCAGTACTTC. It yields the protein CASSLSGGARETQYF.

The chain links TRBV5-5 to TRBJ2-7; 13 bases fit TRBD2. Trimming cost V 0 bases and J 2 bases; bases outside gene matches: 5. The CDR3 is made up of 17 amino acids. Germline CDR1 is SGHKS and CDR2 is YYEKEE (reference sequence). As DNA, the CDR3 is TGTGCCAGCAGCTTGGGACTAGCGGGAGGAATCGCCTACGAGCAGTACTTC. Protein product: CASSLGLAGGIAYEQYF.

This chain links TRBV19 with TRBJ1-2; 9 positions match TRBD1. Germline lookup yields CDR1 LNHDA and CDR2 SQIVND (reference sequence). Trimming took 6 bases from V and 8 from J; bases not matched to a gene: 13. The CDR3 is 15 amino acids. The CDR3 region is CASSPQSGQGSGYTF. In DNA form, the CDR3 reads TGTGCCAGTAGCCCCCAGTCGGGACAGGGAAGCGGCTACACCTTC.

The gene calls are TRBV5-1 and TRBJ1-1, with 10 nucleotides matching TRBD1. This CDR3 has 15 residues. The V gene end was trimmed by 5 bases and the J gene end by 2 bases; junction bases not matched to a gene: 6. CDR1 and CDR2 from the germline V gene are SGHRS and YFSETQ. CDR3 sequence reads: CASRPTTGGNTEAFF. Here the CDR3 DNA reads TGCGCCAGCAGACCGACGACAGGGGGCAACACTGAAGCTTTCTTT.